A selection of T cell receptor beta chains follows, all from one sample in a study of blood T cell repertoires in COVID-19. The assay was immunoSEQ multiplex PCR, and TCRdb's table has in-frame clones only and misses some. Among 51,000 or so clones listed, nearly 90% were seen once. Input material: peripheral blood. These receptor sequences come from a man older than 75 with active or convalescent COVID-19. Both conserved end residues are part of each CDR3. Fields, in order: clone size, D gene, V gene, J gene, CDR3 DNA, CDR3 protein. The D gene is left open where the match is weak. For some rows the clone size is stated as once, few or many, or as a class when expanded; others skip it.

clone_size: -; d_call: -; v_call: TRBV3-1/TRBV3-2; j_call: TRBJ1-2; cdr3_nt: TGTGCCAGCAGCCAAGGGGCAGACAGTAGGGGCTACACCTTC; cdr3_aa: CASSQGADSRGYTF
clone_size: -; d_call: -; v_call: TRBV7-2; j_call: TRBJ1-1; cdr3_nt: TGTGCCAGCAGCCTCGACAGGATAAACACTGAAGCTTTCTTT; cdr3_aa: CASSLDRINTEAFF
clone_size: -; d_call: -; v_call: TRBV18; j_call: TRBJ1-5; cdr3_nt: TGTGCCAGCTCAAGGGACACCCAACAGCCCCAGCATTTT; cdr3_aa: CASSRDTQQPQHF
clone_size: -; d_call: TRBD2; v_call: TRBV24-1; j_call: TRBJ2-3; cdr3_nt: TGTGCCACCAGTGTGTCCGGGGGGTCGGATACGCAGTATTTT; cdr3_aa: CATSVSGGSDTQYF
clone_size: -; d_call: -; v_call: TRBV5-1; j_call: TRBJ2-7; cdr3_nt: TGCGCCAGCAGCTACAGCTCCGACGGTTACTACGAGCAGTACTTC; cdr3_aa: CASSYSSDGYYEQYF
clone_size: -; d_call: TRBD2; v_call: TRBV7-2; j_call: TRBJ2-2; cdr3_nt: TGTGCCAGCAGCTTAAACGGGGGGGGCGGCACCGGGGAGCTGTTTTTT; cdr3_aa: CASSLNGGGGTGELFF
clone_size: few; d_call: -; v_call: TRBV2; j_call: TRBJ2-7; cdr3_nt: TGTGCCAGCAGCCCGACTAGGTTCTACGAGCAGTACTTC; cdr3_aa: CASSPTRFYEQYF
clone_size: -; d_call: -; v_call: TRBV19; j_call: TRBJ2-1; cdr3_nt: TGTGCCAGTAGTTTACCGCCGGGGGATGTCTACAATGAGCAGTTCTTC; cdr3_aa: CASSLPPGDVYNEQFF
clone_size: -; d_call: TRBD1; v_call: TRBV5-4; j_call: TRBJ1-1; cdr3_nt: TGTGCCAGCAGCTTGGACAGGGGGAACTCTGAAGCTTTCTTT; cdr3_aa: CASSLDRGNSEAFF
clone_size: -; d_call: TRBD1; v_call: TRBV29-1; j_call: TRBJ1-1; cdr3_nt: TGCAGCGTTACAACAGGGGGCATAGGTACTGAAGCTTTCTTT; cdr3_aa: CSVTTGGIGTEAFF
clone_size: -; d_call: TRBD1; v_call: TRBV6-5; j_call: TRBJ2-3; cdr3_nt: TGTGCCAGCAGTTGGAACGGACAGGGCACAGATACGCAGTATTTT; cdr3_aa: CASSWNGQGTDTQYF
clone_size: -; d_call: TRBD2; v_call: TRBV30; j_call: TRBJ2-5; cdr3_nt: TGTGCCTGGAGTGTGGGGGAGGGACCTTGGGAGACCCAGTACTTC; cdr3_aa: CAWSVGEGPWETQYF
clone_size: once; d_call: TRBD2; v_call: TRBV10-3; j_call: TRBJ2-1; cdr3_nt: TGTGCCATCAGTGGTGGGGTAGCGGGGGGGCGTAAGTTCTTC; cdr3_aa: CAISGGVAGGRKFF
clone_size: -; d_call: -; v_call: TRBV5-1; j_call: TRBJ2-7; cdr3_nt: TGCGCCAGCAGCTTGCCGTCAGGAACCGAGCAGTACTTC; cdr3_aa: CASSLPSGTEQYF
clone_size: -; d_call: TRBD1; v_call: TRBV6-5; j_call: TRBJ1-2; cdr3_nt: TGTGCCAGCAGCCAGGGGGCGAAGGGCTACACCTTC; cdr3_aa: CASSQGAKGYTF
clone_size: -; d_call: TRBD1; v_call: TRBV11-2; j_call: TRBJ2-7; cdr3_nt: TGTGCCAGCAGCCGAGCGACAGGGGTGGACGAGCAGTACTTC; cdr3_aa: CASSRATGVDEQYF
clone_size: few; d_call: -; v_call: TRBV15; j_call: TRBJ2-2; cdr3_nt: TGTGCCACCAGCAGCGGAGCCGGGGAGCTGTTTTTT; cdr3_aa: CATSSGAGELFF
clone_size: -; d_call: TRBD1; v_call: TRBV28; j_call: TRBJ1-3; cdr3_nt: TGTGCCAGCAGCCCGGGACAGGGTACTGGAAACACCATATATTTT; cdr3_aa: CASSPGQGTGNTIYF
clone_size: -; d_call: TRBD1; v_call: TRBV28; j_call: TRBJ1-5; cdr3_nt: TGTGCCAGCAGTTTACGATGGACAGGGAGCTTCAATCAGCCCCAGCATTTT; cdr3_aa: CASSLRWTGSFNQPQHF
clone_size: -; d_call: TRBD2; v_call: TRBV10-3; j_call: TRBJ2-7; cdr3_nt: TGTGCCATCAGTGAGTATGAGCGGGAGAGTTTAGAGCAGTACTTC; cdr3_aa: CAISEYERESLEQYF
clone_size: -; d_call: -; v_call: TRBV7-9; j_call: TRBJ2-7; cdr3_nt: TGTGCCAGCAGCCAAACTCCGAAATACGAGCAGTACTTC; cdr3_aa: CASSQTPKYEQYF
clone_size: -; d_call: TRBD1; v_call: TRBV7-9; j_call: TRBJ2-5; cdr3_nt: TGTGCCAGCAGCCAAATGACAGGGAGTGGGGAGACCCAGTACTTC; cdr3_aa: CASSQMTGSGETQYF
clone_size: few; d_call: -; v_call: TRBV28; j_call: TRBJ1-1; cdr3_nt: TGTGCCAGCAGTCCTGGCGGGGCAGGACGCACTGAAGCTTTCTTT; cdr3_aa: CASSPGGAGRTEAFF
clone_size: -; d_call: -; v_call: TRBV25-1; j_call: TRBJ1-1; cdr3_nt: TGTGCCAGCAGCGTAGGGGGAAACACTGAAGCTTTCTTT; cdr3_aa: CASSVGGNTEAFF
clone_size: -; d_call: TRBD1; v_call: TRBV5-1; j_call: TRBJ1-1; cdr3_nt: TGCGCCAGCAGCGTATTTGACAGGGAAGGTGAAGCTTTCTTT; cdr3_aa: CASSVFDREGEAFF
clone_size: -; d_call: -; v_call: TRBV29-1; j_call: TRBJ1-3; cdr3_nt: TGCAGCGCCCCACCCCAGGCTGGAAACACCATATATTTT; cdr3_aa: CSAPPQAGNTIYF
clone_size: -; d_call: -; v_call: TRBV10-3; j_call: TRBJ1-6; cdr3_nt: TGTGCCATCAGTGTGGGGCAGGATAATTCACCCCTCCACTTT; cdr3_aa: CAISVGQDNSPLHF
clone_size: once; d_call: TRBD1; v_call: TRBV28; j_call: TRBJ1-6; cdr3_nt: TGTGCCAGCAGTTTTTGGGACAGAGTTAATTCACCCCTCCACTTT; cdr3_aa: CASSFWDRVNSPLHF
clone_size: -; d_call: -; v_call: TRBV29-1; j_call: TRBJ1-4; cdr3_nt: TGCAGCGTTCAGACAGCAACTAATGAAAAACTGTTTTTT; cdr3_aa: CSVQTATNEKLFF
clone_size: -; d_call: TRBD1; v_call: TRBV5-4; j_call: TRBJ1-1; cdr3_nt: TGTGCCAGCAGCACACCGGGACAGATGAACACTGAAGCTTTCTTT; cdr3_aa: CASSTPGQMNTEAFF
clone_size: -; d_call: -; v_call: TRBV2; j_call: TRBJ2-1; cdr3_nt: TGTGCCAGCAGTTCGGGATCCTACAATGAGCAGTTCTTC; cdr3_aa: CASSSGSYNEQFF
clone_size: once; d_call: -; v_call: TRBV28; j_call: TRBJ1-5; cdr3_nt: TGTGCCAGCACGGAGGGGAAAGCGAAGCCCCAGCATTTT; cdr3_aa: CASTEGKAKPQHF
clone_size: -; d_call: -; v_call: TRBV30; j_call: TRBJ2-2; cdr3_nt: TGTGCCTGGAGTGTCGGTTACACCGGGGAGCTGTTTTTT; cdr3_aa: CAWSVGYTGELFF
clone_size: -; d_call: TRBD1; v_call: TRBV18; j_call: TRBJ1-6; cdr3_nt: TGTGCCAGCTCACCTACAGGGGGCAGGTCACCCCTCCACTTT; cdr3_aa: CASSPTGGRSPLHF
clone_size: -; d_call: TRBD2; v_call: TRBV19; j_call: TRBJ2-3; cdr3_nt: TGTGCCAGTAGTACCCGAGCGGGGGGCTTTCGGGATACGCAGTATTTT; cdr3_aa: CASSTRAGGFRDTQYF
clone_size: -; d_call: -; v_call: TRBV18; j_call: TRBJ2-1; cdr3_nt: TGTGCCAGCTCACCCGGGGTTAGAGGTCGGTTCTTC; cdr3_aa: CASSPGVRGRFF
clone_size: -; d_call: -; v_call: TRBV4-3; j_call: TRBJ1-2; cdr3_nt: TGCGCCAGCAGCCAAGTTTTAGGACTCAAAGCTAACTATGGCTACACCTTC; cdr3_aa: CASSQVLGLKANYGYTF
clone_size: -; d_call: -; v_call: TRBV6-6; j_call: TRBJ1-2; cdr3_nt: TGTGCCAGCAGTTACTCAAGGGCAGGGGAGCACCTCTCTTACACCTTC; cdr3_aa: CASSYSRAGEHLSYTF
clone_size: once; d_call: -; v_call: TRBV5-5; j_call: TRBJ2-2; cdr3_nt: TGTGCCAGCAGCTTGGTTCAGGGGTCCGGGGAGCTGTTTTTT; cdr3_aa: CASSLVQGSGELFF
clone_size: -; d_call: -; v_call: TRBV9; j_call: TRBJ1-3; cdr3_nt: TGTGCCAGCAGTAAACAGGGTTACTCTGGAAACACCATATATTTT; cdr3_aa: CASSKQGYSGNTIYF
clone_size: -; d_call: TRBD2; v_call: TRBV29-1; j_call: TRBJ2-1; cdr3_nt: TGCAGCGTCGGACTAGCGGGAGCGTCCTACAATGAGCAGTTCTTC; cdr3_aa: CSVGLAGASYNEQFF
clone_size: few; d_call: -; v_call: TRBV28; j_call: TRBJ2-5; cdr3_nt: TGTGCCAGCAGGCCAGCCGGGAGTTCGTGGGAGACCCAGTACTTC; cdr3_aa: CASRPAGSSWETQYF
clone_size: once; d_call: -; v_call: TRBV2; j_call: TRBJ2-5; cdr3_nt: TGTGCCAGCAGTAAGCCCTTCCGGGGGGAGACCCAGTACTTC; cdr3_aa: CASSKPFRGETQYF
clone_size: once; d_call: TRBD1; v_call: TRBV5-1; j_call: TRBJ2-2; cdr3_nt: TGCGCCAGCAGCCTAAAAATAAACTACAGGGGGACCCCGAGGGGAACCGGGGAGCTGTTTTTT; cdr3_aa: CASSLKINYRGTPRGTGELFF
clone_size: -; d_call: TRBD2; v_call: TRBV7-2; j_call: TRBJ2-3; cdr3_nt: TGTGCCAGCAGCTTGCTCGGACTAGCGGGATATGCTAGCACAGATACGCAGTATTTT; cdr3_aa: CASSLLGLAGYASTDTQYF
clone_size: once; d_call: -; v_call: TRBV14; j_call: TRBJ2-7; cdr3_nt: TGTGCCAGCAGCCGCATCTCAGGGCTTTCCGGGGAGCAGTACTTC; cdr3_aa: CASSRISGLSGEQYF
clone_size: once; d_call: TRBD1; v_call: TRBV7-2; j_call: TRBJ2-1; cdr3_nt: TGTGCCAGCAGCTTATCATACAGGGGGCGCGAGCAGTTCTTC; cdr3_aa: CASSLSYRGREQFF
clone_size: -; d_call: -; v_call: TRBV7-9; j_call: TRBJ1-2; cdr3_nt: TGTGCCAGCAGCCCTACGTCGGTCTATGGCTACACCTTC; cdr3_aa: CASSPTSVYGYTF
clone_size: -; d_call: -; v_call: TRBV6-2/TRBV6-3; j_call: TRBJ1-3; cdr3_nt: TGTGCCAGCAGTTACGGGCTCGCGTCCTCTGGAAACACCATATATTTT; cdr3_aa: CASSYGLASSGNTIYF
clone_size: -; d_call: -; v_call: TRBV7-2; j_call: TRBJ2-7; cdr3_nt: TGTGCCAGCAGCTTACAGCAGGGGTGGGACGAGCAGTACTTC; cdr3_aa: CASSLQQGWDEQYF
clone_size: -; d_call: -; v_call: TRBV4-3; j_call: TRBJ1-6; cdr3_nt: TGCGCCAGCAGCCAAGAAATTTGGGGGCGAAATTCACCCCTCCACTTT; cdr3_aa: CASSQEIWGRNSPLHF
clone_size: -; d_call: -; v_call: TRBV6-4; j_call: TRBJ2-5; cdr3_nt: TGTGCCACCAGCCGGGACTGGGGTGGAGAGACCCAGTACTTC; cdr3_aa: CATSRDWGGETQYF
clone_size: -; d_call: -; v_call: TRBV6-5; j_call: TRBJ2-2; cdr3_nt: TGTGCCAGCAGGCTAGCCCAGAACACCGGGGAGCTGTTTTTT; cdr3_aa: CASRLAQNTGELFF
clone_size: -; d_call: TRBD2; v_call: TRBV3-1/TRBV3-2; j_call: TRBJ2-5; cdr3_nt: TGTGCCAGCAGCCAAGATTTAGCGGGAGGCGAAGAGACCCAGTACTTC; cdr3_aa: CASSQDLAGGEETQYF
clone_size: -; d_call: -; v_call: TRBV9; j_call: TRBJ2-3; cdr3_nt: TGTGCCAGCAGCCCAGAAACAGATACGCAGTATTTT; cdr3_aa: CASSPETDTQYF
clone_size: -; d_call: -; v_call: TRBV28; j_call: TRBJ1-2; cdr3_nt: TGTGCCACCGAACTCCCGATCCAGGGTACGGGCTACACCTTC; cdr3_aa: CATELPIQGTGYTF